The TCR beta chain described here comes from a study of shared clonotypes between healthy human individuals (dated by TCRdb to 2018 to 2021). Regarding the study in general: The cohort comprised a couple of women and a few men aged 18 to 49 years. Per donor, three plates each were used for CD4 naive and CD4 memory, two for CD8 naive, and one for CD8 memory. Blood TCR repertoires of about five healthy adults were deeply sequenced to estimate repertoire size and the extent of clonotype sharing between individuals. Each donor's leukapheresis produced roughly between about 0.85 and 10 billion PBMCs. To increase sequencing depth and limit assay-specific biases, TCR repertoire library preparation and sequencing were carried out by different laboratories using diverse techniques.

Paper-wide results and their limitations: Sharing across several donors was observed for roughly 5.4% of naive CD4, 3% to 3.5% of naive CD8, over 2% of memory CD4, and less than 0.45% of memory CD8 clonotypes. Sampling was restricted to blood, and TCR repertoires in tissues likely differ from the TCR repertoires found in blood. Estimated clonotype richness was generally larger for naive than for memory subsets. Because the study included a small number of donors, the genetic and exposure-history diversity represented was limited. Incomplete sequencing was indicated by rarefaction of sorted-subset datasets, despite the large sequencing depth. Higher generation probabilities were observed for clonotypes shared by all four sorted-subset donors than for non-shared clonotypes. Pairwise subsampling led to the expectation that sequencing depth would affect the degree of clonotype sharing among donors.

Trimming removed 4 bases from V and 1 base from J, leaving 13 bases between the germline ends. Inclusive of the bounding cysteine and phenylalanine, the CDR3 is 15 residues long. Solely the CDR3 DNA is kept, with 45 bases framed from the first base. CDR1 and CDR2 are drawn from the germline V gene (reference sequence): LNHDA, SQIVND. Using the deep immunoSEQ assay, multiplex PCR amplified TCR CDR3 regions from genomic DNA. Extracted genomic DNA from each cell subset was distributed evenly across all wells of several immunoSEQ 96-well plates, and each plate was treated as a replicate. Each replicate PCR for sorted subsets received about 180 ng genomic DNA, equal to 28,000 or so T cell genomes. Purified libraries were quantified with a Qubit 3.0 fluorometer, sized on a Bioanalyzer 2100, and re-quantified with the KAPA Library Quantification kit. Every immunoSEQ 96-well plate was sequenced on a dedicated single-read 150-cycle Illumina NextSeq 550 flow cell. The published analysis was carried out like this. Because the immunoSEQ output held only junctional sequences and lacked quality scores, the filtering could not match the filtering applied to full-length reads. To assign V/J genes and CDR3, sequences were annotated using PyIR, a Python wrapper for IgBLAST v1.9, with IMGT germline references. Reads were removed for weak V/J assignments (E-value above 1e-6), missing CDR3, stop codons, out-of-frame junctions, or ambiguous translated residues. V3J clonotypes were defined as sequences sharing an identical inferred V gene, J gene, and CDR3 amino acid sequence. The percentage overlap between two repertoires was calculated by dividing the number of shared unique clonotypes by the size of the smaller repertoire. Three approaches were used to assess repertoire richness: RTK rarefaction, the Chao1 estimator, and Recon v2.1 estimates of unobserved clonotypes. Generation probabilities for all TCRbeta clonotypes obtained by the gDNA method from a few donors were computed using OLGA. TCRdb took this table from immuneACCESS and kept in-frame rearrangements with V and J called. Such tables lack part of the clones; where checked against another copy, unresolved V genes explain under half of the gap, and the rest is unexplained. For V, J and clone size, that table is used; D and trimming come from the DNA. This sample is represented by about 2.1 million clones; 93% of them were singletons. Around 1.8% of the sample is in the top ten clones.

CD8 naive samples were CD45RO-negative cells positively selected for CCR7, giving a CD45RA+CCR7+ population that excluded TemRA cells. Donors were healthy HIV-negative adults with no recently reported acute infections or vaccinations. Only Caucasian adults living in Nashville, Tennessee, USA were represented among the donors. Blood was obtained by leukapheresis, after which PBMCs were separated by Ficoll-Histopaque density gradient centrifugation and cryopreserved in liquid nitrogen vapor phase. Analytical flow cytometry was used to check the purity and quantity of every magnetically sorted T cell population. Each sorted fraction had its genomic DNA isolated and then quantified by UV absorbance on a Nanodrop 2000c. With regard to this clone: The clone's antigen remains unknown. The record has no base qualities; no much larger clone is one base away.

This clonotype was sampled from a young man in good health. Some clones in this sample may be carry-over from other donors' samples. The chain links TRBV19 with TRBJ1-2; possibly the D gene is TRBD1, per 5 matching bases. The sequencing input was naive CD8+ T cells from PBMCs. The sample's cell subset or site label, in plain terms: CD45RA+CCR7+. The sequence in DNA is TGTGCCAGTAGTAACGGTCAGGGCGGTAACTATGGCTACACCTTC. This encodes CASSNGQGGNYGYTF.